The present entry profiles one T cell receptor beta chain with its context. Antigen specificity is unknown. The data belong to a study of post-analysis software for immune sequencing data. For the study at large: Relapsing-remitting, secondary progressive and progressive-relapsing multiple sclerosis were all included among the disease courses. Study observations and caveats: Analysis by F measure revealed that same-batch samples clustered strongly together. Roughly 5 TRBV segments (TRBV5-6, TRBV5-1 and TRBV20-1 among them) occurred more frequently in patients than in controls. Versus controls, multiple sclerosis patients showed significantly lower diversity (normalized Chao1).

Incorporated into the TCR beta cDNA libraries were unique molecular identifiers, which served to reduce PCR and sequencing biases. One entry per CDR3 protein results from TCRdb running MiXCR on the PCR reads. The sample has approximately 460,000 distinct CDR3 sequences, around 40% seen once. There are 16 residues in the CDR3. Germline V gives CDR1 SGHTA, CDR2 FQGNSA. The receptor's source is a girl aged 5-17 years with multiple sclerosis. Sample: blood. V usage is TRBV7-2 and J usage is TRBJ2-7; TRBD2 aligns across 8 bases. The DNA end lines up better with TRBJ2-5; the J call may be wrong. CDR3 in amino acids: CASSLVSGKKGETQYF. CDR3 nucleotide sequence: TGTGCCAGCAGCTTAGTTAGCGGGAAGAAGGGAGAGACCCAGTACTTC.